This T cell receptor beta chain is from a study of blood T cell repertoires in COVID-19. In the authors' workflow: Estimation of nucleated cell counts relied on the amplification of reference gene primers. TCRdb keeps only in-frame clones here, not all; method: immunoSEQ multiplex PCR. V, J and clone size reflect that table, while D and trimming were determined from the DNA. Seen here are some 200,000 clones, approximately 90% observed once, and the top ten hold over 1.5%. The germline V and J ends were trimmed by 4 bases and 1 base, with 11 bases remaining between them. This CDR3 has 14 amino acids. In germline, CDR1 is SGDLS, CDR2 YYNGEE.

The origin of this receptor is a man aged 70 or older with acute or convalescent COVID-19. Material: peripheral blood. The chain carries TRBV9 and TRBJ2-5; D unclear. The DNA of the CDR3 is TGTGCCAGCAGCCCCCGGTACGGCCAAGAGACCCAGTACTTC. Translating it yields CASSPRYGQETQYF.